The 2 T cell receptor beta chains below all came from one sample that was sequenced in a study of T cell changes during pregnancy in multiple sclerosis. Sequenced by immunoSEQ multiplex PCR; TCRdb stores in-frame clones only, minus some. The sample consists of 90,000 to 95,000 clones, 80% to 95% of them appearing once. Specimen: peripheral blood, collected in the first trimester of pregnancy. The receptors derive from a female donor with multiple sclerosis, enrolled in a pregnancy study.

The chain combines TRBV19 with TRBJ1-5, with TRBD1 matching 8 bases. Trimming cost V 3 bases and J 3 bases; bases outside gene matches: 1. The CDR3 runs 14 residues. Germline V gene sequence: CDR1 LNHDA, CDR2 SQIVND (reference sequence). The CDR3 nucleotides read TGTGCCAGTAGTATGGACAGGGCCAATCAGCCCCAGCATTTT. It is translated as CASSMDRANQPQHF.

This chain connects TRBV7-3 to TRBJ2-1; 8 bases agree with TRBD2. The CDR3 extends over 15 amino acids. V shed 2 bases and J 8 bases; nucleotides not matched to a gene: 8. The V gene's germline CDR1 is SGHTA and CDR2 FQGTGA. The chain's CDR3 is CASSLSGGARDEQFF. As DNA, the CDR3 is TGTGCCAGCAGCTTATCCGGGGGGGCCAGGGATGAGCAGTTCTTC. Full variable domain (outside the CDR3, taken from reference TRBV7-3 and TRBJ2-1): GAGVSQTPSNKVTEKGKYVELRCDPISGHTALYWYRQSLGQGPEFLIYFQGTGAADDSGLPNDRFFAVRPEGSVSTLKIQRTERGDSAVYLCASSLSGGARDEQFFGPGTRLTVL.